The source of this T cell receptor beta chain is a study of CXCR3-negative and CXCR3-positive naive CD8 T cells. The CDR3 spans 13 residues. The germline CDR1 and CDR2 sequences are GTSNPN and SVGIG (reference sequence). 5' RACE that incorporated UMI labels was used to prepare the TRB cDNA libraries. TCRdb processed the 5' RACE reads again and assigns one entry to each CDR3 protein, with no DNA. This table lists around 92,000 distinct CDR3 sequences. The sequenced sample was naive CXCR3- CD8+ T cells from blood. Indicated subset: CD45RO-CCR7+CD27+CD95- naive CD8+ T cells lacking CXCR3 (TNR3-). The TCR was taken from a human donor in good health. Some clones in this sample may be carry-over from other donors' samples. The rearrangement uses TRBV30 and TRBJ1-4. The CDR3: CAWSDVSGEKLFF.